This T cell receptor beta chain is from a study of blood T cell repertoires in COVID-19. Looking at the study overall: Spain, Italy and the United States supplied samples that represented acute and convalescent COVID-19. The cDNA or gDNA used as material had been derived from T cells, B-cell-depleted T cells, or PBMCs.

In the original workflow: Nucleated cell number was recorded as an estimate derived from reference gene primer amplification. Clones were sequenced by immunoSEQ multiplex PCR, and TCRdb holds only the in-frame ones, with some missing. V and J calls and clone size follow that table, whereas D and trimming were derived from the DNA. The sample lists 130,000 or so clones; about 86% were seen once. The material sequenced was peripheral blood. This TCR came from a woman in her sixties or seventies with acute or convalescent COVID-19.

CDR3: CASSLSSQVGYTF. DNA of the CDR3: TGTGCCAGCAGTCTATCTTCTCAGGTTGGCTACACCTTC. The genes are TRBV6-5 and TRBJ1-2, with D unresolved. The CDR3 totals 13 residues. Trimming took off 5 bases at V and 7 bases at J, with 14 bases between the two ends. CDR1 MNHEY and CDR2 SVGAGI come from the germline V gene.